These 27 T cell receptor beta chains were sequenced from one sample in a study of regulatory T cells in long-lasting Graves disease. The time point was: persistent/refractory GD, antithyroid drugs over 5 years with positive TRAb. PBMCs were the source of the RNA used for TCR sequencing. CDR3-region Arm-PCR and iRepertoire HTBI primers produced the TCR beta libraries. TCRdb reprocessed the multiplex PCR reads with MiXCR, giving one entry per CDR3 protein. The data contain about 470,000 distinct CDR3 sequences, around 20% of them singletons. The material sequenced was peripheral blood mononuclear cells (PBMCs), taken when the disease was refractory, from a patient treated with antithyroid drugs. Receptors were obtained from a female donor with Graves disease.

The rearrangement links TRBV14 to TRBJ1-1; no clear D. Germline assignment: CDR1 SGHDN and CDR2 FVKESK. Trimming took off 0 bases at V and 3 bases at J, with 14 bases between the two ends. The CDR3 covers 16 residues. Here the CDR3 DNA reads TGTGCCAGCAGCCAAGATGTGGACTGGAAGCACACTGAAGCTTTCTTT. Residues: CASSQDVDWKHTEAFF.

This clonotype was seen only a few times. The rearrangement joins TRBV6-5 to TRBJ1-4; D not certain. Germline V gene sequence: CDR1 MNHEY, CDR2 SVGAGI. The CDR3 contains 16 residues. Trimming removed 4 bases from V and 8 bases from J, with 20 bases in between. CDR3 residues: CASSSSQMVYGEKLFF. In DNA form, the CDR3 reads TGTGCCAGCAGTTCTTCTCAAATGGTTTACGGAGAAAAACTGTTTTTT.

This clonotype was observed at least ten times. The rearrangement links TRBV12-3 or TRBV12-4 to TRBJ2-5, with 7 bases that match TRBD2. CDR3 length equals 16 residues. V trimming: 3 bases; J trimming: 5 bases; junction bases outside the gene matches: 12. CDR3 region: CASSFLVSGGGETQYF. CDR3 sequence (DNA): TGTGCCAGCAGTTTCCTTGTTTCGGGAGGAGGGGAGACCCAGTACTTC.

This clonotype was seen at least ten times. The J gene is TRBJ1-2, the V gene TRBV6-2 or TRBV6-3; D ambiguous. Germline CDR1 and CDR2: MNHEY and SVGEGT. The CDR3 has 17 residues. Trimming stripped 5 bases from V and 4 bases from J, with 23 bases between. The CDR3 nucleotides read TGTGCCAGCAGTGAACGACGGACGGCCATCGGAATCTATGGCTACACCTTC. Translation gives CASSERRTAIGIYGYTF.

The CDR3 DNA is TGTGCCAGCACACGGGGGGGGCGAAACCAAGAGACCCAGTACTTC. The encoded protein is CASTRGGRNQETQYF. V and J are TRBV6-1 and TRBJ2-5, with 8 bases fitting TRBD2. The CDR3 loop spans 15 amino acids. Germline CDR1 reads MNHNS; CDR2 reads SASEGT. V was pared by 7 bases and J by 0 bases, with 7 bases of the junction left unmatched.

In its sample, this clonotype was seen many times. The genes are TRBV28 and TRBJ2-2; unclear D gene. Looked up from germline, CDR1 is MDHEN and CDR2 is SYDVKM. The V end lost 8 bases, the J end lost 7 bases, and 14 bases lay between the germline ends. The CDR3 loop spans 13 amino acids. CDR3 region: CASGEPRIGELFF. CDR3 DNA: TGTGCCAGCGGCGAACCACGGATCGGGGAGCTGTTTTTT.

Note on this clonotype: Mismatch with germline at one junction end may stem from a read error. The chain joins TRBV15 to TRBJ1-4; D is possibly TRBD1 (6 bases). The germline CDR1 and CDR2 sequences are LNHNV and YYDKDF (reference sequence). There are 13 residues in the CDR3. The CDR3 DNA follows: TGTGCCACCTGCAGGGGTGTTCGTGAAAAACTGTTTTTT. The encoded protein is CATCRGVREKLFF.

This clonotype was counted ten times or more. The chain couples TRBV27 to TRBJ2-5; a weak D match, TRBD2 (5 bases). This CDR3 has 14 amino acids. V was pared by 3 bases and J by 2 bases, with 10 bases between. CDR1 MNHEY and CDR2 SMNVEV come from the germline V gene (reference sequence). The CDR3 DNA follows: TGTGCCAGCAGTTTCGAGGGAGCACAAGAGACCCAGTACTTC. Its translation: CASSFEGAQETQYF.

This clonotype came up many times. The chain combines TRBV20-1 with TRBJ1-2; D is ambiguous. Germline V CDR1 and CDR2: DFQATT, SNEGSKA (reference sequence). V was clipped by 6 bases and J by 0 bases, with 14 bases between them. There are 14 residues in the CDR3. Here the CDR3 DNA reads TGCAGTGCACCGACTGTGTATTCTAACTATGGCTACACCTTC. This encodes CSAPTVYSNYGYTF.

To note about this clonotype: A read error may be the cause here, since a much bigger clone is one base away. The V and J genes are TRBV9 and TRBJ1-2; possibly TRBD1 for D (5 bases). Germline V CDR1 and CDR2: SGDLS, YYNGEE. This CDR3 comprises 13 residues. The CDR3 region has the DNA TGTGCCGGCAGCGTAGGCCCAGGGAGTGGCTACACCTTC. Translated: CAGSVGPGSGYTF.

This clonotype was observed once. Given a much more abundant clone one base away, this may be a read error. This chain connects TRBV6-5 to TRBJ2-7, with D uncertain. This CDR3 spans 12 amino acids. The germline CDR1 and CDR2 sequences are MNHEY and SVGAGI. The CDR3 DNA is TGTGCCAGCAGTTCCTCAGCATACGGGCAGTACTTC. Protein: CASSSSAYGQYF.

This clonotype was detected many times. The J gene is TRBJ2-2, the V gene TRBV2; D is ambiguous. The CDR3 runs 13 residues. Trimming cost V 6 bases and J 4 bases, with 9 bases left between them. Germline V lookup: CDR1 SNHLY, CDR2 FYNNEI. CDR3 bases: TGTGCCAGCAGCCACGGATCCACCGGGGAGCTGTTTTTT. It encodes CASSHGSTGELFF. Using reference TRBV2 and TRBJ2-2 for the parts outside the CDR3, the full variable domain is EPEVTQTPSHQVTQMGQEVILRCVPISNHLYFYWYRQILGQKVEFLVSFYNNEISEKSEIFDDQFSVERPDGSNFTLKIRSTKLEDSAMYFCASSHGSTGELFFGEGSRLTVL.

This clonotype was seen at least ten times. The chain uses TRBV7-8 and TRBJ1-1; a weak D match, TRBD1 (6 bases). The CDR3 runs 16 residues. The V end was cut by 5 bases, the J end by 0 bases, with 16 bases between. CDR1 and CDR2 from the germline V gene are SGHVS and FQNEAQ. DNA of the CDR3: TGTGCCAGCAGCCCGTTAAAACAGGGCATGAACACTGAAGCTTTCTTT. This encodes CASSPLKQGMNTEAFF.

J is TRBJ1-1 and V is TRBV4-2; unclear D gene. Germline CDR1 is LGHNA and CDR2 is YNFKEQ. Trimming took 2 bases from V and 4 from J, leaving 14 bases between them. This CDR3 spans 15 amino acids. The CDR3 sequence is CASSQPGRSGTEAFF. Here the CDR3 DNA reads TGTGCCAGCAGCCAACCCGGGAGGTCCGGCACTGAAGCTTTCTTT.

In regard to this clonotype: Since a much larger clone is just one base distant, this may be a read error. The rearrangement uses TRBV7-3 and TRBJ1-1, with unresolved D. The germline V gene encodes CDR1 SGHTA and CDR2 FQGTGA. The CDR3 has 14 amino acids. CDR3: CVSSLEGSNTEAFF. The CDR3 nucleotides are TGTGTCAGCAGCTTAGAGGGATCCAACACTGAAGCTTTCTTT.

The sample holds many counts of this clonotype. CDR3 in DNA: TGTGCCAGCAGTGGCCCCCGGGACGGCTATTTGACCGGGGAGCTGTTTTTT. Translated, it gives CASSGPRDGYLTGELFF. The rearrangement links TRBV2 to TRBJ2-2, with D perhaps given as TRBD1 or TRBD2 (5 bases each). CDR3 length equals 17 residues. The germline V and J ends were trimmed by 4 bases and 5 bases, with 20 bases remaining between them. The germline gives CDR1 SNHLY, CDR2 FYNNEI. Together with reference TRBV2 and TRBJ2-2, the CDR3 gives the full variable domain: EPEVTQTPSHQVTQMGQEVILRCVPISNHLYFYWYRQILGQKVEFLVSFYNNEISEKSEIFDDQFSVERPDGSNFTLKIRSTKLEDSAMYFCASSGPRDGYLTGELFFGEGSRLTVL.

This clonotype was detected ten times or more. The chain joins TRBV12-3 or TRBV12-4 to TRBJ2-5; 10 bases are a match to TRBD1. This CDR3 is built from 13 residues. V trimming: 5 bases; J trimming: 5 bases; junction bases outside the gene matches: 2. This CDR3 reads CASSGTGAETQYF. In DNA form, the CDR3 reads TGTGCCAGCAGTGGGACAGGGGCCGAGACCCAGTACTTC.

The V gene is TRBV20-1, the J gene TRBJ2-7; a weak D match, TRBD1 (6 bases). From germline, CDR1 is DFQATT and CDR2 SNEGSKA (reference sequence). Trimming shortened V by 1 base and J by 2 bases, and 15 bases separated the two germline ends. This CDR3 contains 15 residues. This chain's CDR3 is CSARVSGTPTYEQYF. CDR3 coding DNA: TGCAGTGCTAGAGTGTCGGGGACACCTACCTACGAGCAGTACTTC.

To note about this clonotype: A much larger clone differs by one base, so this may be a read error. The V gene is TRBV6-5, the J gene TRBJ1-1; D is possibly TRBD1 (5 bases). CDR3 size: 18 residues. V shed 0 bases and J shed 3 bases, with 20 bases lying between them. Germline CDR1 MNHEY, CDR2 SVGAGI. The CDR3 reads CASSYSRDSAGWDTEAFF. CDR3 coding DNA: TGTGCCAGCAGTTACTCGCGGGATTCGGCAGGGTGGGACACTGAAGCTTTCTTT.

To note about this clonotype: As the CDR3 is not closed by the conserved phenylalanine or tryptophan, this likely results from a read error. This chain links TRBV3-1 with TRBJ1-1; no reliable D call. The CDR3 is 12 amino acids. Germline V CDR1 and CDR2: LGHDT, YNNKEL (reference sequence). V was cut by 1 base and J by 5 bases, with 5 bases left in between. The CDR3, as DNA: TGTGCCAGCAGCCAAGGAGGAACTGAAGCTTTCCTT. It codes for CASSQGGTEAFL.

CDR3 sequence reads: CASSQHMSYEQYF. The CDR3 DNA is TGCGCCAGCAGTCAGCACATGTCCTACGAGCAGTACTTC. This sequence joins TRBV5-1 and TRBJ2-7; no clear D gene. CDR1 SGHRS and CDR2 YFSETQ come from the germline V gene. V lost 5 bases and J lost 1, with 10 bases in between. This CDR3 spans 13 amino acids.

This clonotype showed up just a few times. The chain has TRBV7-6 and TRBJ1-2, with 7 bases that match TRBD1. The CDR3 runs 13 residues. The germline V gene encodes CDR1 SGHVS and CDR2 FNYEAQ. Trimming at V came to 4 bases and at J to 8 bases, leaving 7 bases not matched to a gene. CDR3 residues: CASSSRGGSGYTF. CDR3 DNA: TGTGCCAGCAGCTCGAGAGGGGGCTCCGGCTACACCTTC.

This clonotype was picked up many times. The chain recombines TRBV10-3 with TRBJ2-7, with 7 bases fitting TRBD2. CDR3 length: 15 residues. Germline V CDR1 and CDR2: ENHRY, SYGVKD. V dropped 7 bases and J dropped 5; count of bases not matched to a gene: 14. The CDR3: CAINNGLVGGDEQYF. In DNA form, the CDR3 reads TGTGCCATCAACAATGGACTAGTGGGTGGGGACGAGCAGTACTTC.

The chain recombines TRBV12-3 or TRBV12-4 with TRBJ1-1; D gene unclear. CDR3 length: 15 amino acids. The V and J ends lost 5 bases and 0 bases respectively, with 13 bases between them. The CDR3 coding sequence is TGTGCCAGCAGTCCCTCGAAGGGTTTGAACACTGAAGCTTTCTTT. Translation: CASSPSKGLNTEAFF.

The chain combines TRBV6-8 with TRBJ2-1; TRBD2 is a possible D gene (5 bases). Per the germline V gene, CDR1 is MNHGY and CDR2 is SAAAGT. CDR3 length: 15 amino acids. V lost 6 bases and J 6 bases, leaving 18 bases between the germline ends. The CDR3 loop is CASSFSGSRCNEQFF. CDR3 sequence (DNA): TGTGCCAGCAGCTTCTCGGGGAGTAGATGCAATGAGCAGTTCTTC.

The rearrangement uses TRBV27 and TRBJ1-2, with unresolved D. The length of the CDR3 is 11 residues. V lost 8 bases, J lost 8 bases, and 12 bases lay in between. CDR1 MNHEY and CDR2 SMNVEV come from the germline V gene (reference sequence). CDR3 residues: CASGSGRGYTF. The CDR3 region has the DNA TGTGCCAGCGGATCGGGCCGGGGCTACACCTTC.

The V and J genes are TRBV7-9 and TRBJ2-7; 7 positions agree with TRBD2. The germline V gene has CDR1 SEHNR and CDR2 FQNEAQ (reference sequence). The CDR3 length is 17 residues. Germline trimming cut 5 bases from V and 3 bases from J; bases unmatched to any gene: 16. CDR3 sequence (DNA): TGTGCCAGCAGCAAGCGGGGACCGGACAATGCGGACTACGAGCAGTACTTC. The encoded protein is CASSKRGPDNADYEQYF.